What follows are 2 T cell receptor beta chains derived from one specimen sequenced in a study of blood T cell repertoires in COVID-19. Libraries were prepared by immunoSEQ multiplex PCR; TCRdb keeps only in-frame clonotypes and omits some of them. The profile shows around 58,000 clones, around 90% of them singletons. The specimen sequenced was peripheral blood. The receptors stem from a human donor with active COVID-19. The donor label of this sample is uncertain.

The chain has TRBV6-5 and TRBJ2-7, with a possible D match to TRBD1 (5 bases). V was trimmed by 6 bases and J by 0 bases, leaving 9 bases between them. This CDR3 is 13 amino acids long. The germline V gene encodes CDR1 MNHEY and CDR2 SVGAGI. The DNA of the CDR3 is TGTGCCAGCAGGACAGTTAGCTCCTACGAGCAGTACTTC. It codes for CASRTVSSYEQYF.

The chain has TRBV27 and TRBJ2-1; 9 positions agree with TRBD1. J was trimmed by 4 bases and V by 5 bases; bases with no gene match: 9. Germline V gene sequence: CDR1 MNHEY, CDR2 SMNVEV (reference sequence). The CDR3 is made up of 16 amino acids. CDR3 DNA: TGTGCCAGCAGTACAAACCGGGACAGGGAATACAATGAGCAGTTCTTC. It specifies CASSTNRDREYNEQFF.